Listed below are T cell receptor beta chains from one sample, sequenced in a study of Tregs in tolerant kidney transplant recipients. The protocol was immunoSEQ multiplex PCR, while the TCRdb copy is restricted to in-frame clones and leaves out a portion. Among roughly 120,000 clones listed, 85% to 95% were seen once. Sequenced: CD4+ T cells from blood. These receptors were taken from a human donor in good health. Each CDR3 is given with its conserved first and last residue. A D gene is named only where the DNA matches it firmly. Rows give clone size only sometimes, using once, few, many, or a class for an expanded clone.

clone_size | j_call | d_call | v_call | cdr3_aa | cdr3_nt
NA | TRBJ1-2 | NA | TRBV11-2 | CASGFKNYGYTF | TGTGCCAGCGGCTTCAAGAACTATGGCTACACCTTC
once | TRBJ2-3 | NA | TRBV7-2 | CASSWVPGLRTDTQYF | TGTGCCAGCAGCTGGGTCCCGGGACTCCGCACAGATACGCAGTATTTT
NA | TRBJ1-1 | NA | TRBV7-9 | CASSLGQGSTEAFF | TGTGCCAGCAGCTTAGGCCAGGGTTCCACTGAAGCTTTCTTT
NA | TRBJ2-7 | TRBD1 | TRBV6-1 | CASSLGATGNDEQYF | TGTGCCAGCAGCCTAGGGGCGACAGGGAATGACGAGCAGTACTTC
NA | TRBJ1-3 | NA | TRBV5-4 | CASSLGGTGGNTIYF | TGTGCCAGCAGCTTGGGTGGGACCGGAGGAAACACCATATATTTT
NA | TRBJ2-4 | NA | TRBV6-5 | CASRFSDIQYF | TGTGCCAGCAGATTCTCTGACATTCAGTACTTC
NA | TRBJ2-7 | TRBD1 | TRBV6-5 | CASSYPSGTGVYEQYF | TGTGCCAGCAGTTACCCCTCCGGGACAGGGGTCTACGAGCAGTACTTC
NA | TRBJ2-1 | TRBD2 | TRBV30 | CAWTRTSGGGTRNEQFF | TGTGCCTGGACCCGGACTAGCGGGGGGGGAACCCGCAATGAGCAGTTCTTC
NA | TRBJ1-5 | NA | TRBV19 | CASRGSRISGNQPQHF | TGTGCCAGTAGAGGATCAAGAATTTCGGGCAATCAGCCCCAGCATTTT
NA | TRBJ1-1 | NA | TRBV7-9 | CASSLPHGNTEAFF | TGTGCCAGCAGCTTACCCCACGGGAACACTGAAGCTTTCTTT
NA | TRBJ2-5 | NA | TRBV27 | CASSTPGHLQETQYF | TGTGCCAGCAGTACACCGGGACACCTCCAAGAGACCCAGTACTTC
NA | TRBJ1-4 | TRBD1 | TRBV5-1 | CASSLEGRDRLREEKLFF | TGCGCCAGCAGCTTGGAGGGCAGGGACAGGTTGCGGGAGGAAAAACTGTTTTTT
NA | TRBJ2-1 | NA | TRBV4-1 | CASSPSIGGHLKNNEQFF | TGCGCCAGCAGCCCGTCGATAGGCGGACACCTCAAAAACAATGAGCAGTTCTTC
NA | TRBJ1-1 | NA | TRBV6-6 | CASSYAGGTAEAFF | TGTGCCAGCAGTTACGCTGGGGGGACGGCTGAAGCTTTCTTT
NA | TRBJ2-3 | TRBD1 | TRBV7-9 | CASSFSGTGTDTQYF | TGTGCCAGCAGCTTCTCCGGGACAGGCACAGATACGCAGTATTTT
NA | TRBJ2-4 | NA | TRBV6-1 | CASSEGGGYIQYF | TGTGCCAGCAGTGAGGGAGGGGGGTACATTCAGTACTTC
NA | TRBJ1-3 | NA | TRBV7-9 | CASSPPGPYSGNTIYF | TGTGCCAGCAGCCCTCCGGGACCGTACTCTGGAAACACCATATATTTT
few | TRBJ1-2 | NA | TRBV20-1 | CSAGGGGYTF | TGCAGTGCAGGGGGGGGCGGCTACACCTTC
once | TRBJ1-2 | TRBD1 | TRBV7-2 | CASSLDRVGGYTF | TGTGCCAGCAGCTTGGACAGGGTCGGGGGCTACACCTTC
NA | TRBJ2-1 | NA | TRBV6-6 | CASSYPSQGHNEQFF | TGTGCCAGCAGTTACCCCTCACAGGGTCACAATGAGCAGTTCTTC
NA | TRBJ2-3 | TRBD2 | TRBV4-2 | CASSNLGTTSTDTQYF | TGTGCCAGCAGCAATCTAGGGACTACTAGCACAGATACGCAGTATTTT
NA | TRBJ1-4 | TRBD1 | TRBV9 | CASSPRGGVSEKLFF | TGTGCCAGCAGCCCCAGGGGGGGAGTAAGTGAAAAACTGTTTTTT
NA | TRBJ1-1 | NA | TRBV18 | CASSPAMNTEAFF | TGTGCCAGCTCACCCGCTATGAACACTGAAGCTTTCTTT
NA | TRBJ2-3 | NA | TRBV5-1 | CASNPTGTDTQYF | TGCGCCAGCAACCCTACAGGGACAGATACGCAGTATTTT
NA | TRBJ1-2 | TRBD1 | TRBV27 | CASSPDRGNYGYTF | TGTGCCAGCAGTCCAGACAGGGGAAACTATGGCTACACCTTC
once | TRBJ2-1 | NA | TRBV5-5 | CASRRAPRDEQFF | TGTGCCAGCAGACGGGCCCCGAGGGATGAGCAGTTCTTC
NA | TRBJ2-2 | TRBD2 | TRBV19 | CASSIRASGGTGELFF | TGTGCCAGTAGTATCCGTGCTAGCGGGGGCACCGGGGAGCTGTTTTTT
NA | TRBJ2-5 | NA | TRBV7-9 | CASSLGQGGGETQYF | TGTGCCAGCAGCTTAGGTCAGGGAGGAGGGGAGACCCAGTACTTC
NA | TRBJ1-3 | NA | TRBV29-1 | CSVEDRRSGNTIYF | TGCAGCGTCGAGGACAGACGCTCTGGAAACACCATATATTTT
NA | TRBJ1-1 | NA | TRBV15 | CATSSLTNTEAFF | TGTGCCACCAGCAGCCTGACGAACACTGAAGCTTTCTTT
NA | TRBJ1-1 | NA | TRBV11-2 | CASSLQTAEAFF | TGTGCCAGCAGCTTGCAAACAGCCGAAGCTTTCTTT
NA | TRBJ1-1 | TRBD1 | TRBV7-9 | CASSFGQDTEAFF | TGTGCCAGCAGCTTCGGACAGGACACTGAAGCTTTCTTT
NA | TRBJ2-2 | NA | TRBV5-1 | CASGRGENTGELFF | TGCGCCAGCGGTCGCGGGGAGAACACCGGGGAGCTGTTTTTT
NA | TRBJ1-1 | NA | TRBV18 | CASSPRQSHAFF | TGTGCCAGCTCACCTCGGCAGAGTCACGCTTTCTTT
NA | TRBJ1-2 | NA | TRBV29-1 | CSVGGAALYGYTF | TGCAGCGTTGGCGGGGCCGCGCTCTATGGCTACACCTTC
NA | TRBJ2-4 | NA | TRBV7-2 | CASSLAAQWGDIQYF | TGTGCCAGCAGCTTAGCGGCCCAATGGGGGGACATTCAGTACTTC
NA | TRBJ1-2 | NA | TRBV29-1 | CSVEVGAGPYGYTF | TGCAGCGTTGAAGTAGGGGCTGGGCCCTATGGCTACACCTTC
NA | TRBJ2-1 | NA | TRBV19 | CASSIGRAGGNEQFF | TGTGCCAGTAGTATTGGGCGGGCTGGCGGCAATGAGCAGTTCTTC
NA | TRBJ2-7 | NA | TRBV12-5 | CASGLVVYEQYF | TGTGCTAGTGGTTTGGTAGTTTACGAGCAGTACTTC
NA | TRBJ2-1 | TRBD2 | TRBV4-1 | CASNQGSLAGGNEQFF | TGCGCCAGCAACCAGGGATCACTAGCGGGAGGTAATGAGCAGTTCTTC
NA | TRBJ2-5 | NA | TRBV7-8 | CASSLYGSQAETQYF | TGTGCCAGCAGCTTATATGGCTCCCAGGCGGAGACCCAGTACTTC
NA | TRBJ2-2 | NA | TRBV6-5 | CASYRLTGELFF | TGTGCCAGCTACAGACTCACCGGGGAGCTGTTTTTT
NA | TRBJ1-5 | NA | TRBV5-1 | CASSPGAKNQPQHF | TGCGCCAGCAGCCCCGGGGCAAAAAATCAGCCCCAGCATTTT
few | TRBJ2-5 | NA | TRBV5-1 | CASSFGDRQETQYF | TGCGCCAGCAGCTTCGGGGACCGCCAAGAGACCCAGTACTTC
NA | TRBJ2-7 | TRBD1 | TRBV19 | CASSLRDRDDEQYF | TGTGCCAGTAGTTTAAGGGACAGGGATGACGAGCAGTACTTC
NA | TRBJ2-2 | TRBD2 | TRBV29-1 | CSVAGGLGAGGPTGELFF | TGCAGCGTTGCTGGGGGACTCGGAGCGGGAGGGCCGACCGGGGAGCTGTTTTTT
NA | TRBJ1-1 | NA | TRBV6-5 | CASSSGGEGRSEAFF | TGTGCCAGCAGTTCCGGCGGGGAGGGGCGATCTGAAGCTTTCTTT